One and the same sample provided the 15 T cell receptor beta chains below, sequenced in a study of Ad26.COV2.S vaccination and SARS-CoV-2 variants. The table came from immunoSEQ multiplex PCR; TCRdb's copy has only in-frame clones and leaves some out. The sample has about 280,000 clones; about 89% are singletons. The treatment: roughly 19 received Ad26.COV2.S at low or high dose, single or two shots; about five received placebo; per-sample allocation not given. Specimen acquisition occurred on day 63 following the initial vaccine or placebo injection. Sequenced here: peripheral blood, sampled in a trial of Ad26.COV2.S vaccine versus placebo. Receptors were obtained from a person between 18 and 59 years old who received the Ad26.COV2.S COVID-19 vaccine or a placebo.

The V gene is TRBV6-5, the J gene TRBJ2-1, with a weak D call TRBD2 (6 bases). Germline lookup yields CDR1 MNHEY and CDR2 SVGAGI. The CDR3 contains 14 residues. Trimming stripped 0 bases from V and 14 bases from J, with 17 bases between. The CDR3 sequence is CASSYSTRVSAEFF. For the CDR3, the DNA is TGTGCCAGCAGTTACTCGACTAGAGTTTCTGCGGAGTTCTTC.

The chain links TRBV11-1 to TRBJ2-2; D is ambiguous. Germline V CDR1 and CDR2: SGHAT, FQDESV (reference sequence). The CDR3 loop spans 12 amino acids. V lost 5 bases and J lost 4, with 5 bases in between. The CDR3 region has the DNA TGTGCCAGCAGCCCGTTCACCGGGGAGCTGTTTTTT. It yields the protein CASSPFTGELFF.

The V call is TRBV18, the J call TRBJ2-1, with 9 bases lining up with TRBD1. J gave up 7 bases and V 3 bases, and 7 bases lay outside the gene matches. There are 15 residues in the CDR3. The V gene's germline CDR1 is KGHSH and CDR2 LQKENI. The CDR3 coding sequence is TGTGCCAGCTCACCTGTGGACAGGGGAATTAATGAGCAGTTCTTC. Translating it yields CASSPVDRGINEQFF.

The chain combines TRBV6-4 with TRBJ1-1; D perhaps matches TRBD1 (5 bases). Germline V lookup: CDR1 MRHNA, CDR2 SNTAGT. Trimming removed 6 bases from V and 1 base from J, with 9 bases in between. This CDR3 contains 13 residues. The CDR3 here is CASSREENTEAFF. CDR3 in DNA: TGTGCCAGCAGCAGGGAGGAGAACACTGAAGCTTTCTTT.

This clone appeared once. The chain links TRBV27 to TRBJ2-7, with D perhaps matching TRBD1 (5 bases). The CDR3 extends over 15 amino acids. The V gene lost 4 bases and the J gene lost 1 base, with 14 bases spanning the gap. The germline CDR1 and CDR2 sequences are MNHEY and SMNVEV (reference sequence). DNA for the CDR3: TGTGCCAGCAGTTCCCCAGGGCAGGGTTCCTACGAGCAGTACTTC. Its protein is CASSSPGQGSYEQYF.

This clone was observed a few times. The CDR3 reads CASSYRLRDNQPQHF. The CDR3 DNA reads as TGTGCCAGCAGTTACCGCCTCAGGGACAATCAGCCCCAGCATTTT. The chain joins TRBV6-6 to TRBJ1-5, with a possible D match to TRBD1 (5 bases). Per the germline V gene, CDR1 is MNHNY and CDR2 is SVGAGI (reference sequence). V lost 2 bases and J lost 3, with 11 bases in between. The CDR3 runs to 15 residues.

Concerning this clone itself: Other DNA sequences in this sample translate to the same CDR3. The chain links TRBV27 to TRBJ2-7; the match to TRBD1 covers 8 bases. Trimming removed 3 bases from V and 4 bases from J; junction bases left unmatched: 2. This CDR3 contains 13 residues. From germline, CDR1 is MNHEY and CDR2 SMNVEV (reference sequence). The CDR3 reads CASSFGQGYEQYF. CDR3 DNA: TGTGCCAGCAGTTTCGGACAGGGTTACGAGCAGTACTTC.

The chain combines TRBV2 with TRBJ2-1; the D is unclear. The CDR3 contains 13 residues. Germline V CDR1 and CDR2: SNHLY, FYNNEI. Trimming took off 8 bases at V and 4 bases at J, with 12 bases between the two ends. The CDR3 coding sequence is TGTGCCAGCGGTAGTGGCCGATACAATGAGCAGTTCTTC. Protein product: CASGSGRYNEQFF.

The CDR3 DNA is TGTGCCAGCAGCTTACGCGGGATCGAGACCCAGTACTTC. As protein: CASSLRGIETQYF. This sequence joins TRBV7-9 and TRBJ2-5, with a possible D match to TRBD2 (6 bases). Germline CDR1 is SEHNR and CDR2 is FQNEAQ (reference sequence). With 2 bases removed from V and 5 bases from J, the gap between germline ends came to 9 bases. The CDR3 is 13 amino acids. Together with reference TRBV7-9 and TRBJ2-5, the CDR3 gives the full variable domain: DTGVSQNPRHKITKRGQNVTFRCDPISEHNRLYWYRQTLGQGPEFLTYFQNEAQLEKSRLLSDRFSAERPKGSFSTLEIQRTEQGDSAMYLCASSLRGIETQYFGPGTRLLVL.

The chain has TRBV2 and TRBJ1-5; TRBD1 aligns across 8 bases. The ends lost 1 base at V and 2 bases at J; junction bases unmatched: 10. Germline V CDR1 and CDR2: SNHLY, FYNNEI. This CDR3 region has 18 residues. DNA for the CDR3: TGTGCCAGCAGTGAAGGAGGTCAGGCAGGGGGCGGCAATCAGCCCCAGCATTTT. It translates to CASSEGGQAGGGNQPQHF.

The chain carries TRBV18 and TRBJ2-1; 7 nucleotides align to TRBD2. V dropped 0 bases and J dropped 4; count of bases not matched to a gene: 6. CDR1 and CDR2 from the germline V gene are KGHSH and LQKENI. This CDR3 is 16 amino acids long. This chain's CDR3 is CASSPPPGLLYNEQFF. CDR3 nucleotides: TGTGCCAGCTCACCACCACCGGGACTACTGTACAATGAGCAGTTCTTC.

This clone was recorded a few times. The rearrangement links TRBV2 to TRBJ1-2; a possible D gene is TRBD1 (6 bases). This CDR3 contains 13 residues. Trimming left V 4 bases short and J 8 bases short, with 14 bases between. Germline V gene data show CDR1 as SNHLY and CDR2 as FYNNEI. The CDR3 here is CASSATGQEGYTF. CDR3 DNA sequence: TGTGCCAGCAGTGCGACAGGCCAGGAGGGCTACACCTTC.

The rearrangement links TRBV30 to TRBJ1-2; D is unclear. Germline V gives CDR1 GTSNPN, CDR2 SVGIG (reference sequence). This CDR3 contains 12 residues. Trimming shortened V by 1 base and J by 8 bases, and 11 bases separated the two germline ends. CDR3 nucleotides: TGTGCCTGGAGTGGAGGAGTTTTGGGCTACACCTTC. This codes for CAWSGGVLGYTF.

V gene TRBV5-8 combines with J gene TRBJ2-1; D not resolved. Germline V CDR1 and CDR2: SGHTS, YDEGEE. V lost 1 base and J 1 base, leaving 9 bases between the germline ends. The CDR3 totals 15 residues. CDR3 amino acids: CASSLMGGSYNEQFF. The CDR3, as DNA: TGTGCCAGCAGCTTGATGGGTGGGTCCTACAATGAGCAGTTCTTC.

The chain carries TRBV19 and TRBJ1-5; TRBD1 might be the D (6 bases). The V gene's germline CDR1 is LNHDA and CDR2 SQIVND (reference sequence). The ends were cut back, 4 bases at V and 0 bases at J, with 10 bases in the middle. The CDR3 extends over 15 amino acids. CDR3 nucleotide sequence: TGTGCCAGTAGTACCGAGGACAGTAGCAATCAGCCCCAGCATTTT. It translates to CASSTEDSSNQPQHF.